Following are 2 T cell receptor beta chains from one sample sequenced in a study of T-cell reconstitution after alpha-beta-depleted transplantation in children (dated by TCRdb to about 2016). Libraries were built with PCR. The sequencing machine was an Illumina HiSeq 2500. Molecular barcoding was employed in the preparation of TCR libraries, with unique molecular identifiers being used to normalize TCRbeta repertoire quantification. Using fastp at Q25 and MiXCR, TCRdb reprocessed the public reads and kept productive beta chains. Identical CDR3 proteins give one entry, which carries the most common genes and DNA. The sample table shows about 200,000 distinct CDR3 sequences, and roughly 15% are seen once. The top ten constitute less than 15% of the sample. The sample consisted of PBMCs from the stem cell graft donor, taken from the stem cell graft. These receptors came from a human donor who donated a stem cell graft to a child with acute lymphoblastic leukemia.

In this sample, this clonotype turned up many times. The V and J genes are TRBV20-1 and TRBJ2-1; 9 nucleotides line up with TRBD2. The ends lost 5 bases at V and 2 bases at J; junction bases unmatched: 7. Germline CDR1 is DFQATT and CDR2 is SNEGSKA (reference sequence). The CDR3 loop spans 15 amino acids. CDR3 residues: CSAYPSGVAYNEQFF. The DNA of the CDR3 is TGCAGTGCTTATCCTAGCGGGGTCGCCTACAATGAGCAGTTCTTC.

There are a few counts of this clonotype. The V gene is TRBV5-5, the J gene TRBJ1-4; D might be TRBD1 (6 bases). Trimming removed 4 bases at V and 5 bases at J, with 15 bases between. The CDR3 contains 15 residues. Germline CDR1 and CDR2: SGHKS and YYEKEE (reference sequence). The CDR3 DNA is TGTGCCAGCAGCCCCACAGGGACAATGAATGAAAAACTGTTTTTT. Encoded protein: CASSPTGTMNEKLFF.